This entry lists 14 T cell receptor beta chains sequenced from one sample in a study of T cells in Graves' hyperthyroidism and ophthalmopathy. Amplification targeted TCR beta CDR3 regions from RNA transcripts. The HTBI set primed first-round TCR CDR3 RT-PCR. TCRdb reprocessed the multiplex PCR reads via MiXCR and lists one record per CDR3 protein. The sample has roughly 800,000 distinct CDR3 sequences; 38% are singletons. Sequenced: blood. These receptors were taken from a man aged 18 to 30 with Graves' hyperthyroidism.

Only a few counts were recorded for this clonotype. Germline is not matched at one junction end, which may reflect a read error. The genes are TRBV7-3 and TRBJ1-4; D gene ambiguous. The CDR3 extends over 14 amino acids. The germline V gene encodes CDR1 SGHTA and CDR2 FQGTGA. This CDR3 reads CASSLRVTNEKLFF. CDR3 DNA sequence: TGTGCCAGCAGCTTACGGGTCACTAATGAAAAACTGTTCTTT.

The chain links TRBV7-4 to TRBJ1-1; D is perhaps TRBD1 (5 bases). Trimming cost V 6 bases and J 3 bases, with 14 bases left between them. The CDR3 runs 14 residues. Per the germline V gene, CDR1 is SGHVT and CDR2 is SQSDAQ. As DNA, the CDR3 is TGTGCCAGCAGGTGGACCAGGGAGGACACTGAAGCTTTCTTT. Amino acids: CASRWTREDTEAFF.

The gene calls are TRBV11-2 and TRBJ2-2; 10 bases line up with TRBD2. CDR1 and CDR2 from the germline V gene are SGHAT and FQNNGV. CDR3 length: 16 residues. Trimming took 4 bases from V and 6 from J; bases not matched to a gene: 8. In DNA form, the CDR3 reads TGTGCCAGCAGCTCTTGGACAGCGGGAGGGTCCGGGGAGCTGTTTTTT. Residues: CASSSWTAGGSGELFF. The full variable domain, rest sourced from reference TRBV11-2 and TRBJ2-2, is EAGVAQSPRYKIIEKRQSVAFWCNPISGHATLYWYQQILGQGPKLLIQFQNNGVVDDSQLPKDRFSAERLKGVDSTLKIQPAKLEDSAVYLCASSSWTAGGSGELFFGEGSRLTVL.

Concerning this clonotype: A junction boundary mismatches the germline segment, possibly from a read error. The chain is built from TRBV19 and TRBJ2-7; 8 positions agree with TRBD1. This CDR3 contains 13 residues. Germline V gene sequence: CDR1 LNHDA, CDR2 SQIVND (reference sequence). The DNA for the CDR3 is TGTGTCAGTAGTATAACAGGGGACAGGGAGCAGTACTTC. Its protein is CVSSITGDREQYF.

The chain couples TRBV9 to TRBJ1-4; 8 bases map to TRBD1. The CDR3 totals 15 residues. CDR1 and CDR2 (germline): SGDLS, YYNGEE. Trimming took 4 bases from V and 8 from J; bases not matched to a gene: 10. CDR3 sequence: CASSPPTGEEEKLFF. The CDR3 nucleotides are TGTGCCAGCAGCCCTCCGACAGGGGAGGAAGAAAAACTGTTTTTT.

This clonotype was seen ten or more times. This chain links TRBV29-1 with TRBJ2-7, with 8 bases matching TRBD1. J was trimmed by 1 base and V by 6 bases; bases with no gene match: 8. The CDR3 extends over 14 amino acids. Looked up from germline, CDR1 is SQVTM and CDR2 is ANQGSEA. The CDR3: CSVLGTGVSYEQYF. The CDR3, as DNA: TGCAGCGTGCTAGGGACAGGCGTATCCTACGAGCAGTACTTC.

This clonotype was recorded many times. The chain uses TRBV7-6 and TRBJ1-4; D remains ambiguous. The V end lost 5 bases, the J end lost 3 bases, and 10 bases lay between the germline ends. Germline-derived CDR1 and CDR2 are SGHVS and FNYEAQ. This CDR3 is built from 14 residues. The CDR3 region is CASSLKGANEKLFF. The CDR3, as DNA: TGTGCCAGCAGCCTAAAGGGAGCTAATGAAAAACTGTTTTTT.

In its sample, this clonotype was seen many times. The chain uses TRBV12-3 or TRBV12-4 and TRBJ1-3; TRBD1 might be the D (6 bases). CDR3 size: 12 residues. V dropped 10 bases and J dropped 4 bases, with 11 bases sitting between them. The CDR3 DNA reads TGTGCCACCGGGACACAAGGAAACACCATATATTTT. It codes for CATGTQGNTIYF.

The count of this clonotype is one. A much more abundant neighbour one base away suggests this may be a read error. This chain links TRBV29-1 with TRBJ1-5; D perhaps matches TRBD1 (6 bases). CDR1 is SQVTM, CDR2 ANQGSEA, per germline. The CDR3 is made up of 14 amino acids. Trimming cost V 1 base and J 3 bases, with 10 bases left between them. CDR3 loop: CSVEVGGANQPQHF. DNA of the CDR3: TGCAGCGTTGAAGTTGGGGGCGCCAATCAGCCCCAGCATTTT. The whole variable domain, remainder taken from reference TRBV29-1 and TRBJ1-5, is SAVISQKPSRDICQRGTSLTIQCQVDSQVTMMFWYRQQPGQSLTLIATANQGSEATYESGFVIDKFPISRPNLTFSTLTVSNMSPEDSSIYLCSVEVGGANQPQHFGDGTRLSIL.

The CDR3 is CASHGGGRGVFF. CDR3 coding DNA: TGTGCCAGCCACGGGGGAGGCAGGGGGGTATTTTTT. The J gene is TRBJ1-4, the V gene TRBV6-6; 7 nucleotides align to TRBD1. The CDR3 loop spans 12 amino acids. Germline V gene data show CDR1 as MNHNY and CDR2 as SVGAGI (reference sequence). Trimming at V came to 8 bases and at J to 17 bases, leaving 14 bases not matched to a gene.

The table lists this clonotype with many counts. The CDR3 DNA reads as TGTGCCAGTAGTATGGGAACAGGGAATCAGCCCCAGCATTTT. It codes for CASSMGTGNQPQHF. This chain links TRBV19 with TRBJ1-5; D might be TRBD1 (6 bases). V gave up 3 bases and J gave up 4 bases, with 10 bases separating them. The germline CDR1 and CDR2 sequences are LNHDA and SQIVND (reference sequence). This CDR3 spans 14 amino acids.

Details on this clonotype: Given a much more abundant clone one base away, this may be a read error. The CDR3 is CTTSGPGQGSTGELFF. In DNA, the CDR3 is TGTACCACCAGTGGGCCGGGACAGGGGAGCACCGGGGAGCTGTTTTTT. This chain joins TRBV24-1 and TRBJ2-2; the match to TRBD1 covers 10 bases. The CDR3 loop spans 16 amino acids. Germline lookup yields CDR1 KGHDR and CDR2 SFDVKD.

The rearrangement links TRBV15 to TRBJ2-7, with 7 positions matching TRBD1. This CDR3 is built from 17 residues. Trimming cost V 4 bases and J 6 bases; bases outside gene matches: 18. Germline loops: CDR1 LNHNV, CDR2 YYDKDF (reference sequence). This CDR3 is CATSIGRDSLSQAEQYF. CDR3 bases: TGTGCCACCAGCATCGGTAGGGACAGCCTCTCCCAAGCCGAGCAGTACTTC. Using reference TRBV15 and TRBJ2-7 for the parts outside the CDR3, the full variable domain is DAMVIQNPRYQVTQFGKPVTLSCSQTLNHNVMYWYQQKSSQAPKLLFHYYDKDFNNEADTPDNFQSRRPNTSFCFLDIRSPGLGDTAMYLCATSIGRDSLSQAEQYFGPGTRLTVT.

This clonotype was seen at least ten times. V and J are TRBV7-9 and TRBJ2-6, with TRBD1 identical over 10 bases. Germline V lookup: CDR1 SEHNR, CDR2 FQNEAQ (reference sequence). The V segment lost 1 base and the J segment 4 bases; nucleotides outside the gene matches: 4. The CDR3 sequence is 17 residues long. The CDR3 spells CASSLGQGASGANVLTF. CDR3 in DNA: TGTGCCAGCAGCTTAGGACAGGGGGCGTCCGGGGCCAACGTCCTGACTTTC.